This record looks at one T cell receptor (beta chain) sequence and its context. What it binds is unknown. An Oncomine TCR Beta short-read assay was used to sequence the DNA from cultured CD4+ T cells. MiXCR, run by TCRdb on the PCR reads, gives a single entry per CDR3 protein. The repertoire holds 15,000 to 20,000 distinct CDR3 sequences, around 40% seen once, with roughly a quarter in the top ten. The sample belongs to a study of vaccination and CD4 T cells after COVID-19. Study details: SARS-CoV-2, HCoV-NL63, HCoV-OC43 and HCoV-229E supplied the overlapping spike peptides used to stimulate cells. Overall study findings and caveats: Spike mono-reactivity was found in 304 of 307 vaccine-specific clones from convalescent patients.

The treatment: approximately nine-day PBMC culture with coronavirus spike peptide pools or control peptides (ViraFEST assay). Negative nucleocapsid antibodies before and after vaccination showed no prior SARS-CoV-2 infection in healthy vaccine recipients. Having spent less than 12 days in culture, CD4+ T cells were then isolated by negative selection. This receptor was obtained from a human donor who received a COVID-19 vaccine. This sample comprised CD4+ T cells from blood, cultured in vitro, obtained before SARS-CoV-2 vaccination.

In DNA, the CDR3 is TGTGCCAGCAGCCTAGGTGTGGCCGGGGAGCTGTTTTTT. It translates to CASSLGVAGELFF. The chain links TRBV12-3 or TRBV12-4 to TRBJ2-2; D not resolved. The length of the CDR3 is 13 residues. V was pared by 6 bases and J by 6 bases, with 11 bases between.